Listed here are 30 T cell receptor beta chains from one sample, sequenced in a study of T cell responses to AZD1222 COVID-19 vaccine (dated by TCRdb to the early 2020s). Read against the paper, the sample's time point label means: baseline before first vaccination. Preparation of the library involved the immunoSEQ multiplex PCR assay. In its TCRdb copy, this immuneACCESS table keeps in-frame sequences only and misses some clones. Where compared with another copy, unresolved V genes explain less than half of these, and the others have no known cause. This sample lists around 170,000 clones; approximately 89% were detected once. Together, the top ten hold approximately 4.7% of the sample. This specimen was peripheral blood, taken on day 0 of AZD1222 vaccination. Receptors originate from an adult in good health.

The V and J genes are TRBV5-6 and TRBJ2-3; a possible D gene is TRBD2 (5 bases). V was trimmed by 1 base and J by 6 bases, leaving 12 bases between them. The CDR3 loop spans 14 amino acids. Per germline, CDR1 SGHDT and CDR2 YYEEEE. CDR3 DNA sequence: TGTGCCAGCAGCTTGACGATCCCGGGGGATACGCAGTATTTT. Translation: CASSLTIPGDTQYF.

The rearrangement uses TRBV13 and TRBJ1-1; D is uncertain. CDR1 is PRHDT, CDR2 FYEKMQ, per germline (reference sequence). V lost 3 bases and J lost 1, with 9 bases in between. CDR3 size: 14 residues. The CDR3 nucleotides are TGTGCCAGCAGCTTTTGGATCTGGAACACTGAAGCTTTCTTT. Protein: CASSFWIWNTEAFF.

The J gene is TRBJ2-3, the V gene TRBV19; 10 bases match TRBD1. CDR1 is LNHDA, CDR2 SQIVND, per germline (reference sequence). V gave up 7 bases and J gave up 0 bases; unmatched junction bases: 7. The CDR3 runs to 16 residues. As DNA, the CDR3 is TGTGCCAGTACTAGGACAGGGGGTTCTAGCACAGATACGCAGTATTTT. Translation: CASTRTGGSSTDTQYF.

The chain has TRBV7-2 and TRBJ1-2; D gene unclear. Germline V CDR1 and CDR2: SGHTA, FQGNSA. This CDR3 has 13 amino acids. V lost 0 bases to trimming and J lost 3 bases, with 5 bases between them. CDR3 coding DNA: TGTGCCAGCAGCTTAGCCGGGGACTATGGCTACACCTTC. It encodes CASSLAGDYGYTF.

The J gene is TRBJ2-1, the V gene TRBV7-2; 7 positions agree with TRBD1. The CDR3 has 16 amino acids. Germline-derived CDR1 and CDR2 are SGHTA and FQGNSA. The junction had 6 bases not matched to a gene; V was cut back by 2 bases and J by 2 bases. In DNA, the CDR3 is TGTGCCAGCAGCTTACGACCGGGACAGACCTACAATGAGCAGTTCTTC. It translates to CASSLRPGQTYNEQFF. The complete variable domain, with remaining parts taken from reference TRBV7-2 and TRBJ2-1, reads GAGVSQSPSNKVTEKGKDVELRCDPISGHTALYWYRQSLGQGLEFLIYFQGNSAPDKSGLPSDRFSAERTGGSVSTLTIQRTQQEDSAVYLCASSLRPGQTYNEQFFGPGTRLTVL.

The rearrangement uses TRBV9 and TRBJ1-2, with D possibly being TRBD1 (6 bases). V was shortened by 6 bases and J by 6 bases, with 18 bases between the two germline ends. CDR3 length equals 14 residues. Germline V lookup: CDR1 SGDLS, CDR2 YYNGEE. In DNA, the CDR3 is TGTGCCAGCACTTTGGGGCGGGGGCAGAATGGCTACACCTTC. Translated, it gives CASTLGRGQNGYTF.

The V gene is TRBV5-1, the J gene TRBJ1-1, with a tentative D call TRBD1 (5 bases). V gave up 4 bases and J gave up 1 base, with 17 bases separating them. CDR1 and CDR2 (germline): SGHRS, YFSETQ. The length of the CDR3 is 16 residues. CDR3 loop: CASSPGRGRGNTEAFF. CDR3 sequence (DNA): TGCGCCAGCAGCCCGGGGAGGGGCAGAGGGAACACTGAAGCTTTCTTT.

The chain is built from TRBV28 and TRBJ2-5; TRBD2 matches at 9 bases. The germline CDR1 and CDR2 sequences are MDHEN and SYDVKM. V was clipped by 4 bases and J by 7 bases; unmatched bases: 4. CDR3 length: 13 residues. The CDR3, as DNA: TGTGCCAGCAGTTCCAGCGGGAGGTCGACCCAGTACTTC. This encodes CASSSSGRSTQYF.

The chain employs TRBV2 and TRBJ1-2; D gene uncertain. V gave up 4 bases and J gave up 4 bases, with 10 bases separating them. The germline V gene has CDR1 SNHLY and CDR2 FYNNEI. The CDR3 is 13 residues long. The chain's CDR3 is CASSVEHGYGYTF. In DNA form, the CDR3 reads TGTGCCAGCAGTGTGGAACACGGCTATGGCTACACCTTC.

The chain couples TRBV11-3 to TRBJ2-2; 10 bases are shared with TRBD2. This CDR3 region has 16 residues. Per germline, CDR1 SGHNT and CDR2 YENEEA. V was pared by 1 base and J by 3 bases, with 2 bases of the junction left unmatched. The DNA for the CDR3 is TGTGCCAGCAGCTTAGGAGGACTAGCGGACACCGGGGAGCTGTTTTTT. It codes for CASSLGGLADTGELFF.

This sequence joins TRBV19 and TRBJ2-1; D is undetermined. Germline loops: CDR1 LNHDA, CDR2 SQIVND (reference sequence). Trimming left V 3 bases short and J 8 bases short, with 14 bases between. The CDR3 is 14 amino acids. CDR3 loop: CASSIFSEVDEQFF. CDR3 DNA sequence: TGTGCCAGTAGTATTTTCTCAGAGGTCGATGAGCAGTTCTTC.

The gene calls are TRBV30 and TRBJ1-1; D is perhaps TRBD1 (5 bases). CDR3 size: 13 residues. V was pared by 0 bases and J by 10 bases, with 15 bases between. From germline, CDR1 is GTSNPN and CDR2 SVGIG (reference sequence). CDR3 DNA: TGTGCCTGGAGTGTAACGGGGGAATTTGGAGCTTTCTTT. Translated, it gives CAWSVTGEFGAFF.

The CDR3 reads CAWSRRRGTGEKLFF. As DNA, the CDR3 is TGTGCCTGGAGCCGCCGGAGGGGTACGGGGGAAAAACTGTTTTTT. The chain joins TRBV30 to TRBJ1-4, with D perhaps TRBD1 (5 bases). Trimming removed 3 bases at V and 8 bases at J, with 19 bases between. Germline CDR1 GTSNPN, CDR2 SVGIG (reference sequence). The CDR3 contains 15 residues.

The chain links TRBV29-1 to TRBJ1-1, with no clear D. Trimming stripped 3 bases from V and 1 base from J, with 9 bases between. This CDR3 contains 13 residues. CDR1 is SQVTM and CDR2 is ANQGSEA in the germline V gene. The CDR3 sequence is CSVEFGSNTEAFF. The CDR3 bases are TGCAGCGTTGAGTTCGGGTCGAACACTGAAGCTTTCTTT.

V is TRBV27 and J is TRBJ2-2; D not certain. The CDR3 sequence is 11 residues long. CDR1 MNHEY and CDR2 SMNVEV come from the germline V gene (reference sequence). V lost 8 bases and J 8 bases, leaving 9 bases between the germline ends. CDR3 residues: CASGVRGELFF. Written as DNA, the CDR3 is TGTGCCAGCGGAGTAAGGGGGGAGCTGTTTTTT.

The genes are TRBV4-1 and TRBJ2-7, with 14 bases matching TRBD2. The CDR3 is 17 amino acids. The junction had 9 bases not matched to a gene; V was cut back by 4 bases and J by 4 bases. Germline V gives CDR1 MGHRA, CDR2 YSYEKL. The CDR3 nucleotides read TGCGCCAGCAGCCTTTCCGGGACTAGCGGGAGCGGATACGAGCAGTACTTC. This sequence encodes CASSLSGTSGSGYEQYF.

This clone was seen only once. J is TRBJ2-3 and V is TRBV5-1; the D is unclear. The CDR3 is 17 amino acids. Germline V gene data show CDR1 as SGHRS and CDR2 as YFSETQ. Trimming stripped 7 bases from V and 0 bases from J, with 21 bases between. Here the CDR3 reads CASRLSYGATSTDTQYF. CDR3 nucleotide sequence: TGCGCCAGCCGACTCTCCTACGGCGCGACTAGCACAGATACGCAGTATTTT.

This clone was observed a single time. DNA for the CDR3: TGTGCCAGCAGCTTCGGGGCAGGGACGAACTATGGCTACACCTTC. Translating gives CASSFGAGTNYGYTF. The V gene is TRBV7-9, the J gene TRBJ1-2, with a tentative D call TRBD1 (5 bases). The CDR3 sequence is 15 residues long. CDR1 is SEHNR, CDR2 FQNEAQ, per germline (reference sequence). Trimming took 3 bases from V and 2 from J, leaving 13 bases between them.

V usage is TRBV28 and J usage is TRBJ2-7; 8 nucleotides agree with TRBD2. V trimming: 7 bases; J trimming: 8 bases; junction bases outside the gene matches: 22. Germline CDR1 and CDR2: MDHEN and SYDVKM. CDR3 length equals 17 residues. The CDR3 DNA sequence: TGTGCCAGCAACCTACTAGAGGCGGGGGGCTTATCCCACCAGCAGTACTTC. The encoded protein is CASNLLEAGGLSHQQYF. Combining the CDR3 with reference TRBV28 and TRBJ2-7 gives the whole variable domain DVKVTQSSRYLVKRTGEKVFLECVQDMDHENMFWYRQDPGLGLRLIYFSYDVKMKEKGDIPEGYSVSREKKERFSLILESASTNQTSMYLCASNLLEAGGLSHQQYFGPGTRLTVT.

The chain joins TRBV30 to TRBJ2-1; possibly TRBD2 for D (5 bases). There are 13 residues in the CDR3. In germline, CDR1 is GTSNPN, CDR2 SVGIG (reference sequence). Trimming left V 3 bases short and J 6 bases short, with 12 bases between. The CDR3 DNA reads as TGTGCCTGGAGACTTGCGGGCGCCAATGAGCAGTTCTTC. It is translated as CAWRLAGANEQFF. The full variable domain, with the rest looked up from reference TRBV30 and TRBJ2-1, is SQTIHQWPATLVQPVGSPLSLECTVEGTSNPNLYWYRQAAGRGLQLLFYSVGIGQISSEVPQNLSASRPQDRQFILSSKKLLLSDSGFYLCAWRLAGANEQFFGPGTRLTVL.

This chain joins TRBV28 and TRBJ2-7; D perhaps matches TRBD2 (6 bases). Trimming left V 5 bases short and J 2 bases short, with 19 bases between. Germline V lookup: CDR1 MDHEN, CDR2 SYDVKM. This CDR3 has 16 residues. The CDR3 protein is CASSPPGGGVAYEQYF. The CDR3 DNA reads TGTGCCAGCAGTCCACCCGGAGGCGGGGTGGCCTACGAGCAGTACTTC.

V and J are TRBV7-6 and TRBJ2-3; 12 positions agree with TRBD2. V shed 5 bases and J 3 bases; nucleotides not matched to a gene: 6. The CDR3 totals 16 residues. Germline CDR1 and CDR2: SGHVS and FNYEAQ. For the CDR3, the DNA is TGTGCCAGCAGCCCCGGACTAGCGGGAACTACAGATACGCAGTATTTT. This encodes CASSPGLAGTTDTQYF.

This chain links TRBV28 with TRBJ1-5; D remains ambiguous. The CDR3 has 17 amino acids. Trimming cost V 5 bases and J 4 bases, with 21 bases left between them. Germline V lookup: CDR1 MDHEN, CDR2 SYDVKM. The CDR3 protein is CASSLVPDTLVNQPQHF. As DNA, the CDR3 is TGTGCCAGCAGTCTTGTACCCGACACACTCGTAAATCAGCCCCAGCATTTT.

This chain uses TRBV9 with TRBJ2-4; the D gene is possibly TRBD2 (6 bases). V was cut by 4 bases and J by 10 bases, with 12 bases left in between. There are 12 residues in the CDR3. The germline V gene encodes CDR1 SGDLS and CDR2 YYNGEE. CDR3 in DNA: TGTGCCAGCAGCCCCGGGGGTCATATTCAGTACTTC. It yields the protein CASSPGGHIQYF.

The rearrangement uses TRBV5-1 and TRBJ1-5; 7 bases align to TRBD1. The junction had 6 bases not matched to a gene; V was cut back by 2 bases and J by 4 bases. The CDR3 runs 15 residues. Germline lookup yields CDR1 SGHRS and CDR2 YFSETQ. The CDR3 sequence is CASSLDGTANQPQHF. CDR3 nucleotide sequence: TGCGCCAGCAGCTTAGACGGGACAGCGAATCAGCCCCAGCATTTT. Complete variable domain (other parts from reference TRBV5-1 and TRBJ1-5): KAGVTQTPRYLIKTRGQQVTLSCSPISGHRSVSWYQQTPGQGLQFLFEYFSETQRNKGNFPGRFSGRQFSNSRSEMNVSTLELGDSALYLCASSLDGTANQPQHFGDGTRLSIL.

This clone is a singleton in its sample. The chain employs TRBV6-5 and TRBJ1-5, with TRBD1 as a possible D gene (6 bases). This CDR3 spans 14 amino acids. V was clipped by 5 bases and J by 4 bases, with 12 bases between them. CDR1 and CDR2 (germline): MNHEY, SVGAGI. CDR3 amino acids: CASSRNRENQPQHF. CDR3 bases: TGTGCCAGCAGTCGGAACAGGGAGAATCAGCCCCAGCATTTT.

V and J are TRBV20-1 and TRBJ2-1, with 10 bases matching TRBD2. J was trimmed by 3 bases and V by 3 bases; bases with no gene match: 5. The CDR3 consists of 15 residues. Germline CDR1 DFQATT, CDR2 SNEGSKA (reference sequence). CDR3 in amino acids: CSASTASGGYNEQFF. The CDR3 DNA reads TGCAGTGCTAGTACGGCTAGCGGGGGCTACAATGAGCAGTTCTTC.

This chain's CDR3 is CASSETGVSEQYF. Written as DNA, the CDR3 is TGTGCCAGCAGCGAGACAGGGGTTAGCGAGCAGTACTTC. This chain joins TRBV7-9 and TRBJ2-7, with TRBD1 identical over 8 bases. V was pared by 5 bases and J by 6 bases, with 6 bases of the junction left unmatched. The CDR3 has 13 amino acids. Germline values: CDR1 SEHNR, CDR2 FQNEAQ (reference sequence).

The CDR3 here is CASSSTSGSTSPYNEQFF. DNA of the CDR3: TGCGCCAGCAGCTCGACTAGCGGGAGTACTAGCCCCTACAATGAGCAGTTCTTC. The gene calls are TRBV5-1 and TRBJ2-1; 12 bases are a match to TRBD2. The length of the CDR3 is 18 residues. Trimming at V came to 3 bases and at J to 2 bases, leaving 9 bases not matched to a gene. The germline CDR1 and CDR2 sequences are SGHRS and YFSETQ.

The chain links TRBV4-2 to TRBJ2-1; 9 positions match TRBD2. The CDR3 runs to 13 residues. The V segment lost 4 bases and the J segment 8 bases; nucleotides outside the gene matches: 3. The germline V gene has CDR1 LGHNA and CDR2 YNFKEQ. The CDR3 bases are TGTGCCAGCAGCCGTAGCGGGAGTTATGAGCAGTTCTTC. It encodes CASSRSGSYEQFF.